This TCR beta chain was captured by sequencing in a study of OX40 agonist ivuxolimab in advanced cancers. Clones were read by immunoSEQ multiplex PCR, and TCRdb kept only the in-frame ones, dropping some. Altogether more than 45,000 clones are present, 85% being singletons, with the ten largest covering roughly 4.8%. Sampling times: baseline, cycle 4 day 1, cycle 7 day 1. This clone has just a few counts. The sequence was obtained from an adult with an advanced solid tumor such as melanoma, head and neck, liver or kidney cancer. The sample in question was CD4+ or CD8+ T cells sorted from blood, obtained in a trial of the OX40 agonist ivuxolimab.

CDR3 coding DNA: TGTGCCAGCGAGGACAGAGCCTTGGAGACAGATACGCAGTATTTT. It encodes CASEDRALETDTQYF. The V and J genes are TRBV6-1 and TRBJ2-3; a weak D match, TRBD1 (6 bases). The CDR3 totals 15 residues. Germline CDR1 reads MNHNS; CDR2 reads SASEGT. The ends were cut back, 8 bases at V and 3 bases at J, with 18 bases in the middle.